The rows below give T cell receptor beta chains drawn from one sample of a study of Ad26.COV2.S vaccination and SARS-CoV-2 variants. TCRdb keeps only in-frame clones here, not all; method: immunoSEQ multiplex PCR. Here the sample spans about 390,000 clones, about 92% being singletons. The source material was peripheral blood, sampled in a trial of Ad26.COV2.S vaccine versus placebo. The receptor set was obtained from a person aged 18 to 59 who received the Ad26.COV2.S COVID-19 vaccine or a placebo. Both conserved end residues are part of each CDR3. The D gene is left open where the match is weak. Rows may omit the clone size; those that give it use once, few, many or a size class.

D,J,size,V,DNA,CDR3
NA,TRBJ1-1,NA,TRBV9,TGTGCCAGCAGCGTATTTTGGCAGCAGAACACTGAAGCTTTCTTT,CASSVFWQQNTEAFF
TRBD2,TRBJ2-1,NA,TRBV28,TGTGCCAGCAGTTTATACCGGGGGGGCGGAGAGGATGAGCAGTTCTTC,CASSLYRGGGEDEQFF
NA,TRBJ1-6,NA,TRBV19,TGTGCCAGTAGGGGGGGAATTTCACCCCTCCACTTT,CASRGGISPLHF
NA,TRBJ1-4,once,TRBV5-6,TGTGCCAGCAGCCCGACGGCGTTTGAGGAAAAACTGTTTTTT,CASSPTAFEEKLFF
NA,TRBJ2-3,NA,TRBV6-6,TGTGCCAGCAGCTCCATCCGGTCAAACACAGATACGCAGTATTTT,CASSSIRSNTDTQYF
NA,TRBJ2-1,NA,TRBV20-1,TGCAGTGCTAGAGATTTGCATGAGCAGTTCTTC,CSARDLHEQFF
NA,TRBJ1-1,NA,TRBV18,TGTGCCAGCTCACCCGGGGTAAGGGCTTTCTTT,CASSPGVRAFF
TRBD1,TRBJ1-2,NA,TRBV27,TGTGCCAGCAGGTTGAAGGGGGCGGGGGGCTACACCTTC,CASRLKGAGGYTF
NA,TRBJ2-5,NA,TRBV10-3,TGTGCCATCAGTGATTCAGGGAACCAAGAGACCCAGTACTTC,CAISDSGNQETQYF
NA,TRBJ2-2,few,TRBV7-9,TGTGCCAGCAGCCGCATCCGTAGCCGGGACATTAACACCGGGGAGCTGTTTTTT,CASSRIRSRDINTGELFF
NA,TRBJ2-7,NA,TRBV5-3,TGTGCCAGAAGCTTGGTGGTGGGCGAGCAGTACTTC,CARSLVVGEQYF
TRBD1,TRBJ1-1,NA,TRBV9,TGTGCCAGCAGCGCGGCGACAGGGCTTTCCCCCACTGAAGCTTTCTTT,CASSAATGLSPTEAFF
NA,TRBJ1-5,NA,TRBV27,TGTGCCAGCAGTTTCAGGGGAGTGAGCAATCAGCCCCAGCATTTT,CASSFRGVSNQPQHF
TRBD1,TRBJ2-1,NA,TRBV7-9,TGTGCCAGCAGCTTAGGGACAGGGTACAATGAGCAGTTCTTC,CASSLGTGYNEQFF
TRBD2,TRBJ2-5,once,TRBV7-2,TGTGCCAGCAGCCCCGGGGGGGAACTGGAGACCCAGTACTTC,CASSPGGELETQYF
NA,TRBJ2-7,NA,TRBV15,TGTGCCACCAGCAGAGTGGCACAAACTACAGGGTCCTACGAGCAGTACTTC,CATSRVAQTTGSYEQYF
NA,TRBJ2-5,NA,TRBV9,TGTGCCAGCAGCGTTACAGGCTCCCAAGAGACCCAGTACTTC,CASSVTGSQETQYF
NA,TRBJ2-7,once,TRBV3-1/TRBV3-2,TGTGCCAGCAGCCGGCTACAGGGTGGGGGCATCTACGAGCAGTACTTC,CASSRLQGGGIYEQYF
NA,TRBJ2-3,NA,TRBV10-3,TGTGCCATCACCCCCCAGGGAGGAGATACGCAGTATTTT,CAITPQGGDTQYF
NA,TRBJ1-4,once,TRBV12-1,TGTGCCAGCAGCTTAGTTTGGGAAGAGGAAAAACTGTTTTTT,CASSLVWEEEKLFF
NA,TRBJ2-3,NA,TRBV5-4,TGTGCCAGCAGTCAGGGGAGCACAGATACGCAGTATTTT,CASSQGSTDTQYF
NA,TRBJ2-1,NA,TRBV6-2/TRBV6-3,TGTGCCAGCAGTTACTCGAAGTCGTACAATGAGCAGTTCTTC,CASSYSKSYNEQFF
TRBD1,TRBJ1-1,NA,TRBV28,TGTGCCAGCAGTTGGGGGACAGGGAGGGTGAACACTGAAGCTTTCTTT,CASSWGTGRVNTEAFF
NA,TRBJ2-7,NA,TRBV7-8,TGTGCCAGCAGCTTAAGCCCGGGTTCCTACGAGCAGTACTTC,CASSLSPGSYEQYF